One and the same sample provided the 30 T cell receptor beta chains below, sequenced in a study of blood T cell repertoires in COVID-19. Repertoires were generated with immunoSEQ multiplex PCR, while TCRdb's copy carries only in-frame clones and drops some. The sample carries a few hundred thousand clones, about 85% recorded once. The sequenced sample was peripheral blood. These receptors came from a human donor with COVID-19, enrolled during active disease. The donor label of this sample is uncertain.

The chain carries TRBV11-3 and TRBJ2-5; TRBD1 matches at 7 bases. The J segment lost 2 bases and the V segment lost 5 bases, leaving 2 bases of the junction unmatched. CDR1 SGHNT and CDR2 YENEEA come from the germline V gene. The length of the CDR3 is 13 residues. The CDR3 is CASSRGQQETQYF. The DNA of the CDR3 is TGTGCCAGCAGCCGGGGACAGCAAGAGACCCAGTACTTC.

The rearrangement links TRBV28 to TRBJ2-5; possible D gene TRBD1, 6 bases. The V end was cut by 3 bases, the J end by 6 bases, with 14 bases between. CDR1 is MDHEN and CDR2 is SYDVKM in the germline V gene. CDR3 length equals 14 residues. The CDR3 region is CASSFRQGIKTQYF. Written as DNA, the CDR3 is TGTGCCAGCAGTTTTCGGCAGGGGATAAAGACCCAGTACTTC.

The chain joins TRBV28 to TRBJ1-1; D might be TRBD1 (6 bases). This CDR3 is built from 13 residues. V lost 5 bases and J lost 1, with 8 bases in between. From germline, CDR1 is MDHEN and CDR2 SYDVKM. Here the CDR3 DNA reads TGTGCCAGCAGTGTGGGGGCGAACACTGAAGCTTTCTTT. Translated: CASSVGANTEAFF.

The genes are TRBV7-2 and TRBJ1-1, with D possibly being TRBD1 (5 bases). The CDR3 covers 13 residues. Deletions cut 1 base from V and 11 bases from J, with 14 bases between. Per the germline V gene, CDR1 is SGHTA and CDR2 is FQGNSA. The DNA of the CDR3 is TGTGCCAGCAGCTTAGTCAGGGAGGATGGGGCTTTCTTT. The encoded protein is CASSLVREDGAFF.

The V and J genes are TRBV2 and TRBJ1-5, with 7 bases fitting TRBD1. The CDR3 is 13 amino acids. J gave up 7 bases and V 4 bases, and 4 bases lay outside the gene matches. Germline V gives CDR1 SNHLY, CDR2 FYNNEI. The CDR3 spells CASSGDRDQPQHF. For the CDR3, the DNA is TGTGCCAGCAGTGGTGACAGGGACCAGCCCCAGCATTTT.

The chain uses TRBV4-1 and TRBJ1-4; maybe TRBD1 (6 bases). This CDR3 comprises 15 residues. Trimming took 0 bases from V and 2 from J, leaving 7 bases between them. In germline, CDR1 is MGHRA, CDR2 YSYEKL. This chain's CDR3 is CASSQDRGTNEKLFF. CDR3 coding DNA: TGCGCCAGCAGCCAAGACAGGGGTACTAATGAAAAACTGTTTTTT.

The chain couples TRBV6-6 to TRBJ2-3; D might be TRBD2 (5 bases). The CDR3 is 13 amino acids. Germline V lookup: CDR1 MNHNY, CDR2 SVGAGI (reference sequence). V lost 9 bases, J lost 2 bases, and 12 bases lay in between. The CDR3 bases are TGTGCCAGTCTTCCGGGGTACACAGATACGCAGTATTTT. Protein sequence: CASLPGYTDTQYF.

This clone has just one count. The same CDR3 also results from other DNA sequences found in this sample. This chain links TRBV12-3 or TRBV12-4 with TRBJ1-1, with 7 bases fitting TRBD1. V shed 6 bases and J 7 bases; nucleotides not matched to a gene: 5. The CDR3 runs to 12 residues. The CDR3 DNA reads TGTGCCAGCAGCTGGGACAGAAATGAAGCTTTCTTT. Its protein product is CASSWDRNEAFF.

The chain uses TRBV30 and TRBJ1-3; 7 bases align to TRBD1. Germline-derived CDR1 and CDR2 are GTSNPN and SVGIG (reference sequence). V lost 4 bases and J lost 4; bases outside the gene matches: 10. The CDR3 consists of 15 residues. This CDR3 is CAWNLGGAGGNTIYF. The CDR3 DNA is TGTGCCTGGAACCTAGGGGGCGCGGGGGGAAACACCATATATTTT.

This chain joins TRBV5-1 and TRBJ1-4, with 7 nucleotides matching TRBD1. Germline assignment: CDR1 SGHRS and CDR2 YFSETQ. The length of the CDR3 is 13 residues. V lost 4 bases to trimming and J lost 6 bases; unmatched junction nucleotides: 3. CDR3 residues: CASSPGTDEKLFF. CDR3 DNA sequence: TGCGCCAGCAGCCCCGGGACAGATGAAAAACTGTTTTTT.

This clone was detected only once. The gene calls are TRBV28 and TRBJ1-1; D is undetermined. Germline values: CDR1 MDHEN, CDR2 SYDVKM. This CDR3 comprises 13 residues. V was shortened by 2 bases and J by 4 bases, with 8 bases between the two germline ends. The CDR3 spells CASSLTGITEAFF. The CDR3 DNA follows: TGTGCCAGCAGTTTAACGGGGATCACTGAAGCTTTCTTT.

This chain links TRBV27 with TRBJ2-3, with D hard to call. The CDR3 covers 15 residues. From germline, CDR1 is MNHEY and CDR2 SMNVEV (reference sequence). Trimming left V 8 bases short and J 4 bases short, with 19 bases between. The CDR3 region is CASVVMVGDADTQYF. In nucleotides, the CDR3 is TGTGCCAGCGTTGTCATGGTGGGCGACGCAGATACGCAGTATTTT.

This clone turned up a few times. The chain links TRBV28 to TRBJ1-2; TRBD1 matches 7 bases. The CDR3 is made up of 15 amino acids. CDR1 and CDR2 (germline): MDHEN, SYDVKM. Trimming took 6 bases from V and 6 from J; bases not matched to a gene: 13. CDR3 coding DNA: TGTGCCAGCAGACCTGGACAGGCTTACTTCGATGGCTACACCTTC. Translating it yields CASRPGQAYFDGYTF.

This clone was observed once. This rearrangement joins TRBV25-1 to TRBJ1-4, with D perhaps TRBD1 (5 bases). V was clipped by 7 bases and J by 7 bases, with 16 bases between them. The germline CDR1 and CDR2 sequences are MGHDK and SYGVNS. The CDR3 is 14 amino acids. The CDR3 DNA is TGTGCCAGCACCCCTTCAGGGAAGTCTGAAAAACTGTTTTTT. Protein sequence: CASTPSGKSEKLFF.

The rearrangement uses TRBV6-5 and TRBJ1-6; possible D gene TRBD1, 5 bases. The germline CDR1 and CDR2 sequences are MNHEY and SVGAGI. The V and J ends lost 6 bases and 6 bases respectively, with 15 bases between them. The CDR3 spans 15 residues. This CDR3 is CASSPGGAGNSPLHF. The DNA for the CDR3 is TGTGCCAGCAGCCCCGGAGGGGCAGGTAATTCACCCCTCCACTTT.

The J gene is TRBJ1-3, the V gene TRBV14; D remains ambiguous. The germline V and J ends were trimmed by 9 bases and 1 base, with 10 bases remaining between them. Germline-derived CDR1 and CDR2 are SGHDN and FVKESK. The CDR3 spans 13 residues. The CDR3 bases are TGTGCCAGAGCCCTCCGGTCTGGAAACACCATATATTTT. The encoded protein is CARALRSGNTIYF.

The gene calls are TRBV28 and TRBJ2-4, with D tentatively TRBD1 (6 bases). There are 17 residues in the CDR3. Germline V gene sequence: CDR1 MDHEN, CDR2 SYDVKM. The V end lost 3 bases, the J end lost 0 bases, and 15 bases lay between the germline ends. The CDR3: CASSLGSGAVAKNIQYF. The CDR3 DNA is TGTGCCAGCAGTTTGGGATCAGGGGCCGTAGCCAAAAACATTCAGTACTTC. Full variable domain (remainder filled in from reference TRBV28 and TRBJ2-4): DVKVTQSSRYLVKRTGEKVFLECVQDMDHENMFWYRQDPGLGLRLIYFSYDVKMKEKGDIPEGYSVSREKKERFSLILESASTNQTSMYLCASSLGSGAVAKNIQYFGAGTRLSVL.

Comment on this clone: The junction differs from germline at one of its ends, possibly a read error. The chain combines TRBV28 with TRBJ2-2, with D unclear. Per the germline V gene, CDR1 is MDHEN and CDR2 is SYDVKM. CDR3 length equals 11 residues. In DNA form, the CDR3 reads TGTGCCACCCAGAACAACGGGGAGCTGTTTTTT. This encodes CATQNNGELFF.

The chain links TRBV27 to TRBJ2-5, with 7 bases fitting TRBD2. With 8 bases clipped from V and 7 bases from J, the junction kept 7 bases outside the gene matches. CDR1 and CDR2 from the germline V gene are MNHEY and SMNVEV (reference sequence). The CDR3 contains 12 residues. DNA for the CDR3: TGTGCCAGCCATGGGACTACGAGGACCCAGTACTTC. Amino acids: CASHGTTRTQYF.

This chain uses TRBV4-2 with TRBJ1-2; 8 bases are shared with TRBD1. Germline CDR1 and CDR2: LGHNA and YNFKEQ. This CDR3 has 16 residues. The junction had 13 bases not matched to a gene; V was cut back by 5 bases and J by 5 bases. The CDR3 bases are TGTGCCAGCAGCTTGCAGGGGGCGCGAACGAAATATGGCTACACCTTC. It codes for CASSLQGARTKYGYTF.

The chain links TRBV18 to TRBJ1-5, with D possibly matching TRBD1 (6 bases). This CDR3 has 14 amino acids. Germline assignment: CDR1 KGHSH and CDR2 LQKENI. Trimming pared 2 bases from V and 2 bases from J, leaving 7 bases between. The CDR3 nucleotides are TGTGCCAGCTCACCAGGGGGCGGCAATCAGCCCCAGCATTTT. Amino acid sequence: CASSPGGGNQPQHF. The full variable domain, with the rest looked up from reference TRBV18 and TRBJ1-5, is NAGVMQNPRHLVRRRGQEARLRCSPMKGHSHVYWYRQLPEEGLKFMVYLQKENIIDESGMPKERFSAEFPKEGPSILRIQQVVRGDSAAYFCASSPGGGNQPQHFGDGTRLSIL.

There are a few counts of this clone. This chain joins TRBV1 and TRBJ2-7; the table's TRBD2 call for D was not verified on the DNA. TRBV1 has pseudogene status. The CDR3 is 11 amino acids. In nucleotides, the CDR3 is TGCACCAGCAGCCAAGATAGCGAGCAGTACTTC. As protein: CTSSQDSEQYF.

The sample holds many counts of this clone. The chain is built from TRBV7-8 and TRBJ2-5, with D possibly TRBD1 on 5 matching bases. The CDR3 runs 14 residues. V gave up 3 bases and J gave up 8 bases, with 16 bases separating them. Germline lookup yields CDR1 SGHVS and CDR2 FQNEAQ. CDR3 region: CASSFRVPHRTQYF. CDR3 coding DNA: TGTGCCAGCAGCTTCAGGGTTCCTCACCGTACCCAGTACTTC.

The J gene is TRBJ1-2, the V gene TRBV6-2 or TRBV6-3; perhaps TRBD1 as D (6 bases). CDR3 length: 15 amino acids. Germline CDR1 and CDR2: MNHEY and SVGEGT. Trimming cost V 5 bases and J 6 bases, with 19 bases left between them. CDR3 sequence: CASSPILRGGHGYTF. The CDR3 DNA is TGTGCCAGCAGTCCAATTCTCAGGGGCGGACATGGCTACACCTTC.

The gene calls are TRBV28 and TRBJ1-2; D may be TRBD1 (5 bases). Trimming took off 4 bases at V and 5 bases at J, with 17 bases between the two ends. CDR1 is MDHEN and CDR2 is SYDVKM in the germline V gene. The CDR3 runs to 15 residues. CDR3 DNA: TGTGCCAGCAGTTCCCAATTGGGGGGTTGGTATGGCTACACCTTC. It is translated as CASSSQLGGWYGYTF.

The chain couples TRBV7-2 to TRBJ1-3; TRBD1 is a possible D gene (6 bases). Germline V lookup: CDR1 SGHTA, CDR2 FQGNSA. The CDR3 runs 15 residues. V lost 3 bases and J 7 bases, leaving 16 bases between the germline ends. CDR3 bases: TGTGCCAGCAGCTTCGGAGCCAGGGGAGGGAACACCATATATTTT. Residues: CASSFGARGGNTIYF.

The chain is built from TRBV10-3 and TRBJ1-6, with TRBD1 as a possible D gene (5 bases). Germline loops: CDR1 ENHRY, CDR2 SYGVKD. The V gene lost 5 bases and the J gene lost 5 bases, with 13 bases spanning the gap. There are 15 residues in the CDR3. CDR3 protein: CAISFRDSNNSPLHF. CDR3 in DNA: TGTGCCATCAGTTTCAGGGATTCAAATAATTCACCCCTCCACTTT.

The chain recombines TRBV5-1 with TRBJ2-1; 7 bases are a match to TRBD2. The length of the CDR3 is 13 residues. CDR1 SGHRS and CDR2 YFSETQ come from the germline V gene. V shed 4 bases and J 9 bases; nucleotides not matched to a gene: 7. The CDR3 here is CASSRTGEGEQFF. The CDR3 DNA reads as TGCGCCAGCAGCCGCACGGGGGAGGGTGAGCAGTTCTTC.

The chain employs TRBV5-4 and TRBJ2-3; 14 bases match TRBD2. CDR3 length: 13 residues. Germline CDR1 reads SGHNT; CDR2 reads YYREEE (reference sequence). Trimming at V came to 9 bases and at J to 5 bases, leaving 2 bases not matched to a gene. CDR3 DNA: TGTGCCACCGGACTAGCGGGGGGAGATACGCAGTATTTT. This translates into CATGLAGGDTQYF.

The rearrangement joins TRBV18 to TRBJ2-7, with a possible D match to TRBD1 (6 bases). V was trimmed by 3 bases and J by 3 bases, leaving 15 bases between them. The length of the CDR3 is 15 residues. Germline V gene data show CDR1 as KGHSH and CDR2 as LQKENI. The CDR3 here is CASSPEFGGGYEQYF. CDR3 in DNA: TGTGCCAGCTCACCCGAGTTTGGGGGCGGCTACGAGCAGTACTTC. The full variable domain, its missing parts supplied by reference TRBV18 and TRBJ2-7, is NAGVMQNPRHLVRRRGQEARLRCSPMKGHSHVYWYRQLPEEGLKFMVYLQKENIIDESGMPKERFSAEFPKEGPSILRIQQVVRGDSAAYFCASSPEFGGGYEQYFGPGTRLTVT.